Following are 18 T cell receptor beta chains from one sample sequenced in a study of neurological immune-mediated disorders. TCRdb analysed the 5' RACE reads with MiXCR anew, one entry per CDR3 protein. Altogether roughly 56,000 distinct CDR3 sequences are present, about 3.3% being singletons, with the ten largest covering 7.1%. The sequencing input was PBMCs. These receptors all stem from a woman aged 60-75 years with multiple sclerosis.

This clonotype was picked up many times. J is TRBJ2-1 and V is TRBV4-3; 16 nucleotides match TRBD2. Trimming at V came to 4 bases and at J to 0 bases, leaving 6 bases not matched to a gene. Germline V gene sequence: CDR1 LGHNA, CDR2 YSLEER. CDR3 length equals 19 residues. The CDR3 bases are TGCGCCAGCAGCCGGATGGGACTAGCGGGGGGGAGCTCCTACAATGAGCAGTTCTTC. It specifies CASSRMGLAGGSSYNEQFF.

This clonotype was counted many times. The chain uses TRBV5-1 and TRBJ2-3; D gene ambiguous. CDR3 length: 14 amino acids. Germline V CDR1 and CDR2: SGHRS, YFSETQ. Trimming stripped 2 bases from V and 1 base from J, with 8 bases between. CDR3 amino acids: CASSLSRRTDTQYF. DNA for the CDR3: TGCGCCAGCAGCTTATCCCGACGCACAGATACGCAGTATTTT.

This clonotype was seen ten or more times. The chain employs TRBV20-1 and TRBJ2-7; TRBD1 aligns across 7 bases. Trimming cost V 4 bases and J 3 bases; bases outside gene matches: 3. Germline CDR1 DFQATT, CDR2 SNEGSKA (reference sequence). CDR3 length: 12 residues. CDR3 in amino acids: CSATGQFYEQYF. CDR3 DNA sequence: TGCAGTGCTACGGGACAGTTCTACGAGCAGTACTTC.

This clonotype occurred many times. The chain links TRBV7-2 to TRBJ2-5; D is perhaps TRBD2 (7 bases). Between the trimmed V and J ends, which lost 1 base and 5 bases, there was a span of 14 bases. CDR1 and CDR2 (germline): SGHTA, FQGNSA. The CDR3 length is 15 residues. The CDR3 DNA sequence: TGTGCCAGCAGCTTAGTCACGGGGGGCGGGGAGACCCAGTACTTC. It yields the protein CASSLVTGGGETQYF.

This clonotype was picked up a small number of times. The chain carries TRBV5-1 and TRBJ1-1, with D hard to call. Germline lookup yields CDR1 SGHRS and CDR2 YFSETQ. The CDR3 is 14 residues long. Trimming left V 4 bases short and J 3 bases short, with 13 bases between. In nucleotides, the CDR3 is TGCGCCAGCAGCCCCCCGGAGGGCTACACTGAAGCTTTCTTT. Amino acid sequence: CASSPPEGYTEAFF. Full variable domain (missing parts from reference TRBV5-1 and TRBJ1-1): KAGVTQTPRYLIKTRGQQVTLSCSPISGHRSVSWYQQTPGQGLQFLFEYFSETQRNKGNFPGRFSGRQFSNSRSEMNVSTLELGDSALYLCASSPPEGYTEAFFGQGTRLTVV.

This clonotype was seen repeatedly, ten times or more. This chain links TRBV5-1 with TRBJ1-2, with 8 bases identical to TRBD1. The V gene's germline CDR1 is SGHRS and CDR2 YFSETQ. The CDR3 is 14 amino acids. Losses at the gene ends were 3 bases for V and 4 bases for J; bases not matched to a gene: 5. Here the CDR3 DNA reads TGCGCCAGCAGCTCAGGACAGGGTGGCTATGGCTACACCTTC. It is translated as CASSSGQGGYGYTF.

The chain combines TRBV29-1 with TRBJ2-1; TRBD1 agrees at 10 bases. Germline CDR1 reads SQVTM; CDR2 reads ANQGSEA. The CDR3 extends over 15 amino acids. V was clipped by 2 bases and J by 5 bases; unmatched bases: 6. The CDR3 DNA is TGCAGCGTTGAACCCCAGGACAGGGGGGACAATGAGCAGTTCTTC. Its translation is CSVEPQDRGDNEQFF.

Note on this clonotype: A much more abundant neighbour one base away suggests this may be a read error. The J gene is TRBJ1-3, the V gene TRBV10-3; no clear D gene. This CDR3 region has 13 residues. Germline assignment: CDR1 ENHRY and CDR2 SYGVKD. Here the CDR3 DNA reads TGTGCCATCACCTCGAACTCTGGAAAAACCATATATTTT. The encoded protein is CAITSNSGKTIYF.

CDR3 region: CASSPPSGGLLSSYNEQFF. CDR3 sequence (DNA): TGTGCCAGCTCACCACCTAGCGGGGGGCTCCTAAGCTCCTACAATGAGCAGTTCTTC. The chain recombines TRBV18 with TRBJ2-1; 10 bases agree with TRBD2. V lost 0 bases and J lost 0; bases outside the gene matches: 8. CDR1 and CDR2 (germline): KGHSH, LQKENI. The CDR3 is made up of 19 amino acids.

This clonotype came up many times. V gene TRBV5-1 combines with J gene TRBJ1-2; D is ambiguous. Trimming took off 4 bases at V and 2 bases at J, with 12 bases between the two ends. The CDR3 covers 14 residues. Germline values: CDR1 SGHRS, CDR2 YFSETQ. As DNA, the CDR3 is TGCGCCAGCAGCACCCGCGCAGGCAACTATGGCTACACCTTC. Its translation is CASSTRAGNYGYTF. Combining the CDR3 with reference TRBV5-1 and TRBJ1-2 gives the whole variable domain KAGVTQTPRYLIKTRGQQVTLSCSPISGHRSVSWYQQTPGQGLQFLFEYFSETQRNKGNFPGRFSGRQFSNSRSEMNVSTLELGDSALYLCASSTRAGNYGYTFGSGTRLTVV.

This clonotype was found many times. The V call is TRBV20-1, the J call TRBJ2-6; no clear D gene. Trimming removed 3 bases at V and 0 bases at J, with 9 bases between. Germline V CDR1 and CDR2: DFQATT, SNEGSKA (reference sequence). This CDR3 comprises 15 residues. CDR3 sequence reads: CSASGRRSGANVLTF. CDR3 sequence (DNA): TGCAGTGCTAGCGGACGGCGCTCTGGGGCCAACGTCCTGACTTTC.

This sequence joins TRBV11-2 and TRBJ2-5, with 9 bases fitting TRBD1. The CDR3 totals 17 residues. Looked up from germline, CDR1 is SGHAT and CDR2 is FQNNGV. V was clipped by 6 bases and J by 5 bases; unmatched bases: 16. The CDR3 coding sequence is TGTGCCAGCAGACCTCATCCAGCACAGGGGGCCGTGGAGACCCAGTACTTC. Its translation: CASRPHPAQGAVETQYF.

This clonotype appeared a few times. This chain joins TRBV5-1 and TRBJ2-2; D possibly corresponds to TRBD1 (5 bases). This CDR3 has 15 amino acids. Germline V gene sequence: CDR1 SGHRS, CDR2 YFSETQ. V was trimmed by 5 bases and J by 7 bases, leaving 18 bases between them. CDR3 sequence reads: CASRELQGAGGELFF. The DNA of the CDR3 is TGCGCCAGCAGAGAACTACAAGGGGCCGGCGGGGAGCTGTTTTTT.

Many counts were recorded for this clonotype. The genes are TRBV27 and TRBJ1-6; D is possibly TRBD1 (6 bases). This CDR3 has 21 amino acids. Germline-derived CDR1 and CDR2 are MNHEY and SMNVEV (reference sequence). V was clipped by 0 bases and J by 4 bases, with 25 bases between them. CDR3 sequence reads: CASSLSPVLRGLKMYNSPLHF. The CDR3 nucleotides are TGTGCCAGCAGTTTATCCCCCGTCCTCCGGGGGCTCAAAATGTATAATTCACCCCTCCACTTT.

This clonotype was observed at least ten times. V is TRBV20-1 and J is TRBJ2-5; 8 bases agree with TRBD2. J was trimmed by 5 bases and V by 6 bases; bases with no gene match: 11. The CDR3 runs 14 residues. CDR1 and CDR2 from the germline V gene are DFQATT and SNEGSKA (reference sequence). The CDR3 DNA reads TGCAGTGCAACCGGGACTAGGGCTATGGAGACCCAGTACTTC. Amino acid sequence: CSATGTRAMETQYF.

This clonotype appeared many times. The chain couples TRBV7-9 to TRBJ1-1; 7 nucleotides line up with TRBD1. After removal of 5 bases from V and 4 bases from J, the junction contained 7 bases not matched to a gene. Germline V gene lookup returns CDR1 SEHNR and CDR2 FQNEAQ (reference sequence). The CDR3 length is 14 residues. This chain's CDR3 is CASSTRQGGTEAFF. CDR3 DNA: TGTGCCAGCAGCACCCGTCAGGGGGGCACTGAAGCTTTCTTT.

This clonotype was seen many times. The V call is TRBV7-9, the J call TRBJ1-1, with TRBD1 as a possible D gene (5 bases). The CDR3 contains 14 residues. Germline lookup yields CDR1 SEHNR and CDR2 FQNEAQ (reference sequence). The V gene lost 0 bases and the J gene lost 6 bases, with 11 bases spanning the gap. The CDR3 loop reads CASSLAGRAAEAFF. The CDR3 coding sequence is TGTGCCAGCAGCTTAGCTGGCAGGGCGGCTGAAGCTTTCTTT.

This clonotype was detected ten times or more. The chain has TRBV27 and TRBJ2-7, with unresolved D. The germline V gene encodes CDR1 MNHEY and CDR2 SMNVEV (reference sequence). CDR3 size: 11 residues. Between the trimmed V and J ends, which lost 1 base and 3 bases, there was a span of 1 base. The CDR3 region is CASSLFYEQYF. The CDR3 DNA is TGTGCCAGCAGTTTATTCTACGAGCAGTACTTC.